The 8 T cell receptor beta chains below all came from one sample that was sequenced in a study of Ad26.COV2.S vaccination and SARS-CoV-2 variants. The treatment is: around 19 received Ad26.COV2.S at low or high dose, single or two shots; about 5 received placebo; per-sample allocation not given. Specimens were obtained on day 63 following the first vaccine or placebo injection. TCRdb keeps only in-frame clones here, not all; method: immunoSEQ multiplex PCR. The sample shows hundreds of thousands of clones, 89% of them seen only once. The input for sequencing was peripheral blood, taken in a trial of Ad26.COV2.S vaccine versus placebo. The receptors here all came from a person between 18 and 65 years old who received the Ad26.COV2.S COVID-19 vaccine or a placebo.

In nucleotides, the CDR3 is TGCGCCAGCAGCTTGGTGGGCTGGGAGGCCACCGGGGAGCTGTTTTTT. This encodes CASSLVGWEATGELFF. V is TRBV5-1 and J is TRBJ2-2, with D tentatively TRBD2 (6 bases). Germline CDR1 is SGHRS and CDR2 is YFSETQ. The V end lost 0 bases, the J end lost 4 bases, and 13 bases lay between the germline ends. The CDR3 length is 16 residues.

This clone is a singleton in its sample. V gene TRBV15 combines with J gene TRBJ1-3; TRBD1 matches 7 bases. Germline V gene data show CDR1 as LNHNV and CDR2 as YYDKDF (reference sequence). With V trimmed by 0 bases and J by 4 bases, 6 bases remained unmatched. This CDR3 spans 16 amino acids. The CDR3 nucleotides are TGTGCCACCAGCAGAGATCAGACAGGGATGGGAAACACCATATATTTT. As protein: CATSRDQTGMGNTIYF.

This chain joins TRBV6-2 or TRBV6-3 and TRBJ1-5; D ambiguous. CDR1 is MNHEY, CDR2 SVGEGT, per germline. The CDR3 runs to 15 residues. Trimming pared 6 bases from V and 5 bases from J, leaving 17 bases between. This chain's CDR3 is CASSRPRGRDQPQHF. The CDR3, as DNA: TGTGCCAGCAGCAGGCCGCGGGGAAGGGATCAGCCCCAGCATTTT.

The chain recombines TRBV28 with TRBJ2-6, with D unclear. This CDR3 is built from 15 residues. Germline CDR1 reads MDHEN; CDR2 reads SYDVKM. Trimming removed 6 bases at V and 2 bases at J, with 11 bases between. The DNA for the CDR3 is TGTGCCAGCAGGAAGGAATCTGCTGGGGCCAACGTCCTGACTTTC. Its translation is CASRKESAGANVLTF.

CDR3 nucleotides: TGTGCCAGCAGCTTTCAGGACGGCCCCTACGAGCAGTACGTC. As protein: CASSFQDGPYEQYV. This sequence joins TRBV7-2 and TRBJ2-7; D is unresolved. Per germline, CDR1 SGHTA and CDR2 FQGNSA. The V end lost 3 bases, the J end lost 2 bases, and 11 bases lay between the germline ends. This CDR3 has 14 residues.

This chain connects TRBV13 to TRBJ2-4; no reliable D call. The germline V gene encodes CDR1 PRHDT and CDR2 FYEKMQ (reference sequence). This CDR3 contains 12 residues. The V and J ends lost 2 bases and 12 bases respectively, with 11 bases between them. The CDR3 loop reads CASSLKGLDQYF. In nucleotides, the CDR3 is TGTGCCAGCAGCTTAAAGGGATTAGATCAGTACTTC.

A few counts support this clone. The chain employs TRBV2 and TRBJ2-7, with D possibly TRBD2 on 5 matching bases. CDR3 length: 13 residues. V lost 7 bases and J 4 bases, leaving 14 bases between the germline ends. Germline V lookup: CDR1 SNHLY, CDR2 FYNNEI. Written as DNA, the CDR3 is TGTGCCAGCAAGGAGGCGGTTTGGTACGAGCAGTACGTC. It is translated as CASKEAVWYEQYV.

This sequence joins TRBV5-1 and TRBJ2-3, with D unclear. Germline CDR1 SGHRS, CDR2 YFSETQ. Trimming took off 1 base at V and 4 bases at J, with 10 bases between the two ends. This CDR3 spans 14 amino acids. The CDR3 protein is CASSLPYRPDTQYF. The CDR3 nucleotides read TGCGCCAGCAGCTTGCCCTACCGGCCAGATACGCAGTATTTT.